These 16 T cell receptor beta chains were sequenced from one sample in a study of OX40 agonist ivuxolimab in advanced cancers. Clones were sequenced by immunoSEQ multiplex PCR, and TCRdb holds only the in-frame ones, with some missing. Of 53,000 or so clones listed, roughly 92% were seen once; the top ten hold approximately 18%. The sequenced sample was CD4+ or CD8+ T cells sorted from blood, obtained in a trial of the OX40 agonist ivuxolimab. All receptors derive from an adult with an advanced solid tumor such as melanoma, head and neck, liver or kidney cancer.

The chain joins TRBV7-2 to TRBJ1-1, with a weak D call TRBD1 (5 bases). With 2 bases removed from V and 4 bases from J, the gap between germline ends came to 8 bases. The CDR3 consists of 13 residues. CDR1 and CDR2 from the germline V gene are SGHTA and FQGNSA. The CDR3 spells CASSLLRGTEAFF. The CDR3 bases are TGTGCCAGCAGCTTATTGAGGGGCACTGAAGCTTTCTTT.

This clone appeared a few times. The rearrangement joins TRBV5-1 to TRBJ2-7; no definite D call. CDR1 and CDR2 (germline): SGHRS, YFSETQ. Trimming stripped 0 bases from V and 5 bases from J, with 9 bases between. The CDR3 contains 13 residues. The CDR3 DNA reads as TGCGCCAGCAGCTTGGTCGAAGTCCACGAGCAGTACTTC. Translation gives CASSLVEVHEQYF. Full variable domain (rest looked up from reference TRBV5-1 and TRBJ2-7): KAGVTQTPRYLIKTRGQQVTLSCSPISGHRSVSWYQQTPGQGLQFLFEYFSETQRNKGNFPGRFSGRQFSNSRSEMNVSTLELGDSALYLCASSLVEVHEQYFGPGTRLTVT.

The CDR3 bases are TGCAGCGTTGAAGATCGCAGCTCCTACGAGCAGTACTTC. Protein: CSVEDRSSYEQYF. The chain is built from TRBV29-1 and TRBJ2-7; D unclear. The CDR3 is 13 residues long. Germline values: CDR1 SQVTM, CDR2 ANQGSEA. V lost 0 bases, J lost 0 bases, and 6 bases lay in between.

This chain links TRBV4-3 with TRBJ2-1; no clear D gene. The CDR3 has 18 amino acids. Germline V CDR1 and CDR2: LGHNA, YSLEER. Trimming took 0 bases from V and 0 from J, leaving 15 bases between them. CDR3 in amino acids: CASSQDFARFGSYNEQFF. CDR3 bases: TGCGCCAGCAGCCAAGATTTCGCACGGTTCGGCTCCTACAATGAGCAGTTCTTC.

The CDR3 protein is CASSLEQSYEQYF. For the CDR3, the DNA is TGTGCCAGCAGCTTGGAACAATCTTACGAGCAGTACTTC. The V gene is TRBV5-5, the J gene TRBJ2-7, with D unclear. Germline lookup yields CDR1 SGHKS and CDR2 YYEKEE (reference sequence). Trimming took off 0 bases at V and 4 bases at J, with 8 bases between the two ends. There are 13 residues in the CDR3.

This sequence joins TRBV4-3 and TRBJ2-7; the D gene is possibly TRBD2 (6 bases). With 0 bases removed from V and 3 bases from J, the gap between germline ends came to 24 bases. The CDR3 is 19 amino acids. CDR1 is LGHNA and CDR2 is YSLEER in the germline V gene. CDR3 protein: CASSQDPFTIRGGVYEQYF. The CDR3 DNA reads TGCGCCAGCAGCCAAGACCCCTTTACCATTAGAGGCGGGGTCTACGAGCAGTACTTC.

The CDR3 region has the DNA TGTGCCAGCAAGGTGGGGTACGAGCAGTACTTC. Translation: CASKVGYEQYF. V usage is TRBV6-1 and J usage is TRBJ2-7; no definite D call. The ends were cut back, 7 bases at V and 4 bases at J, with 8 bases in the middle. Germline V gene data show CDR1 as MNHNS and CDR2 as SASEGT. The CDR3 has 11 residues.

This clone turned up a few times. V is TRBV30 and J is TRBJ2-7, with 9 bases fitting TRBD2. Germline V gene sequence: CDR1 GTSNPN, CDR2 SVGIG (reference sequence). The CDR3 is 12 amino acids. J lost 4 bases, V lost 7 bases, and 5 bases had no gene match. Here the CDR3 reads CASSGLAYEQYF. CDR3 coding DNA: TGTGCCTCGTCGGGACTAGCTTACGAGCAGTACTTC.

The rearrangement uses TRBV7-6 and TRBJ2-1; TRBD2 agrees at 7 bases. CDR1 is SGHVS, CDR2 FNYEAQ, per germline. The CDR3 runs 12 residues. Germline trimming cut 7 bases from V and 6 bases from J; bases unmatched to any gene: 3. CDR3 sequence (DNA): TGTGCCAGCACGTCGGGGGGCAATGAGCAGTTCTTC. Its protein product is CASTSGGNEQFF.

This clone appeared once. This chain uses TRBV28 with TRBJ2-5, with D uncertain. The germline V gene has CDR1 MDHEN and CDR2 SYDVKM. The CDR3 covers 15 residues. Trimming removed 5 bases at V and 5 bases at J, with 18 bases between. The CDR3 DNA reads as TGTGCCAGCAGTCGTGATCTGGGGAATAAGGAGACCCAGTACTTC. It codes for CASSRDLGNKETQYF.

The gene calls are TRBV14 and TRBJ2-1, with a tentative D call TRBD2 (6 bases). The CDR3 runs 15 residues. Trimming shortened V by 6 bases and J by 8 bases, and 20 bases separated the two germline ends. Germline lookup yields CDR1 SGHDN and CDR2 FVKESK. The CDR3 DNA reads TGTGCCAGCAGACACCGGGACTCGGCAGTGGATGAGCAGTTCTTC. Translation gives CASRHRDSAVDEQFF.

The rearrangement joins TRBV28 to TRBJ1-1; weak D call: TRBD1 (6 bases). Between the trimmed V and J ends, which lost 2 bases and 2 bases, there was a span of 12 bases. There are 15 residues in the CDR3. CDR1 is MDHEN and CDR2 is SYDVKM in the germline V gene. Here the CDR3 DNA reads TGTGCCAGCAGTTTAGCTGCCGGGGGCAACACTGAAGCTTTCTTT. This sequence encodes CASSLAAGGNTEAFF. The full variable domain, its missing parts supplied by reference TRBV28 and TRBJ1-1, is DVKVTQSSRYLVKRTGEKVFLECVQDMDHENMFWYRQDPGLGLRLIYFSYDVKMKEKGDIPEGYSVSREKKERFSLILESASTNQTSMYLCASSLAAGGNTEAFFGQGTRLTVV.

This clone was observed once. The J gene is TRBJ2-7, the V gene TRBV30; D remains unclear. Trimming removed 3 bases from V and 0 bases from J, with 15 bases in between. The CDR3 spans 15 residues. The V gene's germline CDR1 is GTSNPN and CDR2 SVGIG (reference sequence). CDR3 DNA sequence: TGTGCCTGGAGGGGGTGGGCGACGACCTCCTACGAGCAGTACTTC. Its protein product is CAWRGWATTSYEQYF.

This sequence joins TRBV5-6 and TRBJ2-7; D ambiguous. Per germline, CDR1 SGHDT and CDR2 YYEEEE. There are 11 residues in the CDR3. The V end was cut by 2 bases, the J end by 0 bases, with 0 bases between. This chain's CDR3 is CASSFSYEQYF. The DNA for the CDR3 is TGTGCCAGCAGCTTCTCCTACGAGCAGTACTTC. Full variable domain (outside the CDR3, taken from reference TRBV5-6 and TRBJ2-7): DAGVTQSPTHLIKTRGQQVTLRCSPKSGHDTVSWYQQALGQGPQFIFQYYEEEERQRGNFPDRFSGHQFPNYSSELNVNALLLGDSALYLCASSFSYEQYFGPGTRLTVT.

The rearrangement joins TRBV7-9 to TRBJ1-1, with D unresolved. Germline V gene lookup returns CDR1 SEHNR and CDR2 FQNEAQ (reference sequence). There are 13 residues in the CDR3. Trimming stripped 3 bases from V and 6 bases from J, with 11 bases between. The CDR3 DNA sequence: TGTGCCAGCAGCTTCGGTAGTGTGGCTGAAGCTTTCTTT. This gives the protein CASSFGSVAEAFF.

The count of this clone is one. The rearrangement uses TRBV13 and TRBJ2-3, with TRBD2 matching over 7 bases. This CDR3 comprises 16 residues. Germline V gene sequence: CDR1 PRHDT, CDR2 FYEKMQ (reference sequence). J was trimmed by 7 bases and V by 3 bases; bases with no gene match: 13. CDR3: CASSFTSSGGRNTQYF. In nucleotides, the CDR3 is TGTGCCAGCAGCTTTACTTCTAGCGGAGGACGGAATACGCAGTATTTT. The full variable domain, in which reference TRBV13 and TRBJ2-3 provide the parts outside the CDR3, is AAGVIQSPRHLIKEKRETATLKCYPIPRHDTVYWYQQGPGQDPQFLISFYEKMQSDKGSIPDRFSAQQFSDYHSELNMSSLELGDSALYFCASSFTSSGGRNTQYFGPGTRLTVL.